Below are 12 T cell receptor beta chains sequenced from a single sample in a study of cytomegalovirus exposure and HLA in healthy donors. Amplification used 60 Vbeta primers and 13 Jbeta primers. Clones were read by immunoSEQ multiplex PCR, and TCRdb kept only the in-frame ones, dropping some. This table has tens of thousands of clones, approximately 64% appearing once. The specimen was PBMCs. Source of these receptors: a woman between 50 and 59 years old in good health and CMV-seropositive.

V usage is TRBV19 and J usage is TRBJ1-2, with D possibly TRBD1 on 6 matching bases. Germline-derived CDR1 and CDR2 are LNHDA and SQIVND (reference sequence). The CDR3 runs 19 residues. Trimming removed 7 bases from V and 0 bases from J, with 27 bases in between. CDR3 sequence: CASNPQGGRGVHANYGYTF. The CDR3 bases are TGTGCCAGTAACCCCCAGGGCGGCAGGGGCGTACACGCTAACTATGGCTACACCTTC.

The chain uses TRBV15 and TRBJ1-5, with D maybe TRBD1 (5 bases). Deletions cut 3 bases from V and 4 bases from J, with 10 bases between. This CDR3 spans 14 amino acids. From germline, CDR1 is LNHNV and CDR2 YYDKDF (reference sequence). The CDR3 DNA reads as TGTGCCACCAGCAGTCGGACACGTAATCAGCCCCAGCATTTT. Protein product: CATSSRTRNQPQHF.

V is TRBV28 and J is TRBJ1-5, with D possibly TRBD1 on 6 matching bases. The CDR3 has 15 residues. Germline V gene lookup returns CDR1 MDHEN and CDR2 SYDVKM. Trimming took off 6 bases at V and 2 bases at J, with 14 bases between the two ends. The CDR3 protein is CASSLTGQRNQPQHF. The DNA for the CDR3 is TGTGCCAGCAGCCTTACAGGGCAACGCAATCAGCCCCAGCATTTT. The full variable domain, with the rest looked up from reference TRBV28 and TRBJ1-5, is DVKVTQSSRYLVKRTGEKVFLECVQDMDHENMFWYRQDPGLGLRLIYFSYDVKMKEKGDIPEGYSVSREKKERFSLILESASTNQTSMYLCASSLTGQRNQPQHFGDGTRLSIL.

J is TRBJ1-2 and V is TRBV27; D is uncertain. The CDR3 loop spans 14 amino acids. Germline V gene data show CDR1 as MNHEY and CDR2 as SMNVEV (reference sequence). V lost 5 bases to trimming and J lost 1 base, with 11 bases between them. CDR3 residues: CASSLTYSNYGYTF. CDR3 sequence (DNA): TGTGCCAGCAGTCTAACCTACAGTAACTATGGCTACACCTTC.

Regarding this clone: The junction and the germline gene differ at one end; a read error may be behind it. The chain links TRBV7-9 to TRBJ2-2; 8 bases line up with TRBD2. The CDR3 is made up of 16 amino acids. Germline-derived CDR1 and CDR2 are SEHNR and FQNEAQ (reference sequence). In DNA, the CDR3 is TGTTCCAGCAGCCAACAAGCGGGGGTATCGACCGGGGAGCTGTTTTTT. It specifies CSSSQQAGVSTGELFF. Full variable domain (remainder filled in from reference TRBV7-9 and TRBJ2-2): DTGVSQNPRHKITKRGQNVTFRCDPISEHNRLYWYRQTLGQGPEFLTYFQNEAQLEKSRLLSDRFSAERPKGSFSTLEIQRTEQGDSAMYLCSSSQQAGVSTGELFFGEGSRLTVL.

The V and J genes are TRBV28 and TRBJ1-1; TRBD1 agrees at 7 bases. The V segment lost 2 bases and the J segment 3 bases; nucleotides outside the gene matches: 21. In germline, CDR1 is MDHEN, CDR2 SYDVKM. This CDR3 has 20 amino acids. In DNA form, the CDR3 reads TGTGCCAGCAGTTTAGAGGAGATTCAACAGGGGTTGGGATATGACACTGAAGCTTTCTTT. Encoded protein: CASSLEEIQQGLGYDTEAFF. Complete variable domain (other parts from reference TRBV28 and TRBJ1-1): DVKVTQSSRYLVKRTGEKVFLECVQDMDHENMFWYRQDPGLGLRLIYFSYDVKMKEKGDIPEGYSVSREKKERFSLILESASTNQTSMYLCASSLEEIQQGLGYDTEAFFGQGTRLTVV.

This clone was recorded a few times. V gene TRBV28 combines with J gene TRBJ2-7; 8 bases fit TRBD1. The junction had 9 bases not matched to a gene; V was cut back by 5 bases and J by 3 bases. This CDR3 is 15 amino acids long. The germline CDR1 and CDR2 sequences are MDHEN and SYDVKM. The CDR3 spells CASSGPGQEFYEQYF. The CDR3 coding sequence is TGTGCCAGCAGTGGACCGGGACAGGAGTTCTACGAGCAGTACTTC. Supplemented by reference TRBV28 and TRBJ2-7, the full variable domain reads DVKVTQSSRYLVKRTGEKVFLECVQDMDHENMFWYRQDPGLGLRLIYFSYDVKMKEKGDIPEGYSVSREKKERFSLILESASTNQTSMYLCASSGPGQEFYEQYFGPGTRLTVT.

This clone was observed once. V gene TRBV4-3 combines with J gene TRBJ1-2; possibly TRBD1 for D (5 bases). CDR3 length: 15 residues. In germline, CDR1 is LGHNA, CDR2 YSLEER. Trimming took off 4 bases at V and 0 bases at J, with 12 bases between the two ends. CDR3 DNA: TGCGCCAGCAGCCGAGACGGGGGAGCTAACTATGGCTACACCTTC. This encodes CASSRDGGANYGYTF.

V usage is TRBV28 and J usage is TRBJ1-5, with a weak D call TRBD1 (6 bases). This CDR3 spans 12 amino acids. Germline loops: CDR1 MDHEN, CDR2 SYDVKM. Trimming took off 7 bases at V and 7 bases at J, with 11 bases between the two ends. The CDR3 DNA reads as TGTGCCAGCACCACAGGGCTCCAGCCCCAGCATTTT. This encodes CASTTGLQPQHF.

This clone has just a few counts. The J gene is TRBJ1-1, the V gene TRBV29-1; perhaps TRBD1 as D (5 bases). V was trimmed by 3 bases and J by 4 bases, leaving 9 bases between them. This CDR3 comprises 12 residues. Germline lookup yields CDR1 SQVTM and CDR2 ANQGSEA. This CDR3 is CSVDGGITEAFF. The CDR3 DNA sequence: TGCAGCGTTGACGGGGGGATCACTGAAGCTTTCTTT.

The chain couples TRBV7-9 to TRBJ2-2, with 7 bases fitting TRBD1. This CDR3 is built from 15 residues. Trimming removed 7 bases from V and 2 bases from J; junction bases left unmatched: 7. Per the germline V gene, CDR1 is SEHNR and CDR2 is FQNEAQ (reference sequence). CDR3: CASTQGGGNTGELFF. The CDR3 DNA reads TGTGCCAGCACCCAAGGGGGCGGTAACACCGGGGAGCTGTTTTTT.

Only a few counts were recorded for this clone. The rearrangement links TRBV10-2 to TRBJ1-1; D gene uncertain. From germline, CDR1 is WSHSY and CDR2 SAAADI. V gave up 7 bases and J gave up 3 bases, with 15 bases separating them. The CDR3 is 14 amino acids. CDR3: CASTPGMWDTEAFF. The CDR3 nucleotides are TGCGCCAGCACCCCCGGGATGTGGGACACTGAAGCTTTCTTT.